This T cell receptor (beta chain) was sequenced during a study of T-cell reconstitution after alpha-beta-depleted transplantation in children. The junction had 4 bases not matched to a gene; V was cut back by 3 bases and J by 5 bases. This CDR3 has 15 amino acids. The germline V gene encodes CDR1 SGHRS and CDR2 YFSETQ. Using unique molecular identifiers, the investigators prepared the TCRbeta library. One entry per CDR3 protein results from TCRdb running MiXCR on the PCR reads. This table holds roughly 220,000 distinct CDR3 sequences, more than 10% found once. This clonotype was seen ten or more times.

The sample in question was PBMCs from the stem cell graft donor, obtained from the stem cell graft. The TCR was taken from a human donor who donated a stem cell graft to a child with acute lymphoblastic leukemia. The chain uses TRBV5-1 and TRBJ1-5; 11 positions match TRBD1. The CDR3 spells CASSSGTGGDQPQHF. Here the CDR3 DNA reads TGCGCCAGCAGCTCCGGGACAGGGGGGGATCAGCCCCAGCATTTT.